The next 15 T cell receptor beta chains were all read from a single sample in a study of T cell responses to AZD1222 COVID-19 vaccine. The method was immunoSEQ multiplex PCR; TCRdb's version includes in-frame clones alone and lacks a portion of them. This sample has about 160,000 clones; roughly 86% occur once, and the top ten carry around 5.5%. The sequences come from peripheral blood, collected on day 0 of AZD1222 vaccination. These receptors came from an adult in good health.

The rearrangement joins TRBV12-3 or TRBV12-4 to TRBJ1-6, with D hard to call. The CDR3 extends over 12 amino acids. With 9 bases removed from V and 9 bases from J, the gap between germline ends came to 12 bases. For the CDR3, the DNA is TGTGCCAGTCGCGATACATCTTCACCCCTCCACTTT. Its protein is CASRDTSSPLHF.

The chain recombines TRBV7-2 with TRBJ2-1; D possibly matches TRBD1 or TRBD2 (5 bases each). Trimming shortened V by 5 bases and J by 0 bases, and 14 bases separated the two germline ends. Germline V gene sequence: CDR1 SGHTA, CDR2 FQGNSA. CDR3 size: 16 residues. CDR3 nucleotide sequence: TGTGCCAGCAGCAGGACGGGGCGGGCCTCCTACAATGAGCAGTTCTTC. As protein: CASSRTGRASYNEQFF.

Points on this clone: A junction end diverges from the germline sequence, so it may reflect a read error. The V call is TRBV5-1, the J call TRBJ1-3; 7 bases fit TRBD1. In germline, CDR1 is SGHRS, CDR2 YFSETQ. This CDR3 contains 14 residues. The CDR3 protein is CASSLGQPGNTIYF. CDR3 bases: TGCGCCAGCAGTTTGGGACAGCCTGGAAACACCATATATTTT.

This clone was observed a few times. J is TRBJ1-1 and V is TRBV13; D unclear. The CDR3 totals 14 residues. V lost 3 bases and J lost 2, with 10 bases in between. Per the germline V gene, CDR1 is PRHDT and CDR2 is FYEKMQ (reference sequence). The CDR3 reads CASSFSQPNTEAFF. The CDR3 nucleotides read TGTGCCAGCAGCTTCTCCCAACCAAACACTGAAGCTTTCTTT.

The V and J genes are TRBV9 and TRBJ2-2, with 7 bases lining up with TRBD1. Per the germline V gene, CDR1 is SGDLS and CDR2 is YYNGEE. The trim removed 0 bases at V and 5 bases at J, leaving 4 bases unmatched. The CDR3 totals 15 residues. The CDR3 sequence: CASSVGGGGTGELFF. The CDR3 coding sequence is TGTGCCAGCAGCGTAGGAGGGGGCGGAACCGGGGAGCTGTTTTTT.

The J gene is TRBJ1-4, the V gene TRBV5-6; 12 nucleotides agree with TRBD1. The CDR3 spans 15 residues. Germline trimming cut 0 bases from V and 8 bases from J; bases unmatched to any gene: 2. Germline CDR1 and CDR2: SGHDT and YYEEEE. The CDR3 DNA follows: TGTGCCAGCAGCTTGGTTGGGACAGGGGGCGAAAAACTGTTTTTT. This sequence encodes CASSLVGTGGEKLFF.

The CDR3 coding sequence is TGTGCCAGCAGTCCCGTCCATCAGCCCCAGCATTTT. Translated: CASSPVHQPQHF. J is TRBJ1-5 and V is TRBV6-6; D is ambiguous. Deletions cut 5 bases from V and 5 bases from J, with 7 bases between. The germline CDR1 and CDR2 sequences are MNHNY and SVGAGI (reference sequence). The CDR3 runs 12 residues.

The chain recombines TRBV9 with TRBJ1-1; 7 bases line up with TRBD1. The germline gives CDR1 SGDLS, CDR2 YYNGEE. CDR3 length equals 14 residues. V lost 0 bases, J lost 3 bases, and 2 bases stayed unmatched. CDR3 nucleotide sequence: TGTGCCAGCAGCGTAGTGGACAGGTACACTGAAGCTTTCTTT. Amino acids: CASSVVDRYTEAFF.

The chain carries TRBV7-9 and TRBJ1-1; D uncertain. The germline V gene has CDR1 SEHNR and CDR2 FQNEAQ (reference sequence). The V end was cut by 6 bases, the J end by 4 bases, with 9 bases between. The CDR3 is made up of 12 amino acids. CDR3 in amino acids: CASRGMGTEAFF. CDR3 in DNA: TGTGCCAGCAGGGGAATGGGCACTGAAGCTTTCTTT.

V gene TRBV7-2 combines with J gene TRBJ2-7, with TRBD1 identical over 7 bases. The CDR3 is 14 amino acids. V trimming: 8 bases; J trimming: 0 bases; junction bases outside the gene matches: 7. Germline CDR1 reads SGHTA; CDR2 reads FQGNSA. CDR3: CASSSGGGSYEQYF. The CDR3 coding sequence is TGTGCCAGCTCCTCAGGGGGTGGCTCCTACGAGCAGTACTTC.

The rearrangement joins TRBV6-5 to TRBJ1-4, with a weak D call TRBD1 (5 bases). The V end lost 6 bases, the J end lost 5 bases, and 13 bases lay between the germline ends. CDR3 length equals 14 residues. Germline CDR1 is MNHEY and CDR2 is SVGAGI. CDR3 sequence: CASSYRSANEKLFF. The DNA of the CDR3 is TGTGCCAGCAGCTACAGGTCGGCCAATGAAAAACTGTTTTTT.

This chain joins TRBV4-1 and TRBJ1-3; unclear D gene. CDR3 length: 16 residues. The germline V gene has CDR1 MGHRA and CDR2 YSYEKL. The ends were cut back, 0 bases at V and 3 bases at J, with 12 bases in the middle. CDR3 sequence reads: CASSQDEVPYGNTIYF. The CDR3 DNA reads as TGCGCCAGCAGCCAAGATGAGGTGCCTTATGGAAACACCATATATTTT.

This clone was seen a few times. This chain joins TRBV19 and TRBJ2-7, with D possibly being TRBD2 (5 bases). CDR3 length: 13 residues. From germline, CDR1 is LNHDA and CDR2 SQIVND (reference sequence). The V end was cut by 8 bases, the J end by 7 bases, with 18 bases between. CDR3 sequence (DNA): TGTGCCAGTCGGAATTTAAGGGAGATTGAGCAGTACTTC. This codes for CASRNLREIEQYF.

The CDR3 DNA is TGTGCCAGCAGTGAAGTGGAGGGTCGTGGAAACACCATATATTTT. Translated: CASSEVEGRGNTIYF. V is TRBV2 and J is TRBJ1-3; D call uncertain. The germline V and J ends were trimmed by 1 base and 3 bases, with 10 bases remaining between them. There are 15 residues in the CDR3. CDR1 and CDR2 (germline): SNHLY, FYNNEI.

This rearrangement joins TRBV19 to TRBJ1-5; 9 bases match TRBD1. This CDR3 is 14 amino acids long. V dropped 4 bases and J dropped 11; count of bases not matched to a gene: 9. Germline loops: CDR1 LNHDA, CDR2 SQIVND (reference sequence). The CDR3 DNA sequence: TGTGCCAGTAGTACCGACAGGGGGGGGTCAGCCCAGCATTTT. As protein: CASSTDRGGSAQHF. The complete variable domain, with remaining parts taken from reference TRBV19 and TRBJ1-5, reads DGGITQSPKYLFRKEGQNVTLSCEQNLNHDAMYWYRQDPGQGLRLIYYSQIVNDFQKGDIAEGYSVSREKKESFPLTVTSAQKNPTAFYLCASSTDRGGSAQHFGDGTRLSIL.